This T cell receptor beta chain was identified during a study of blood T cell repertoires in COVID-19. Profiled with immunoSEQ multiplex PCR; TCRdb holds only in-frame clones, not every one. This table holds about 190,000 clones, around 90% found once. This CDR3 contains 14 residues. The germline V gene encodes CDR1 SGHTA and CDR2 FQGNSA. Trimming removed 5 bases at V and 5 bases at J, with 13 bases between. This TCR was recovered from a man aged 50-60 years with acute or convalescent COVID-19. The sample comprised peripheral blood. V and J are TRBV7-2 and TRBJ2-1; tentative D call: TRBD2 (5 bases). CDR3 DNA sequence: TGTGCCAGCAGCCTGTGGAGGAAGGACAATGAGCAGTTCTTC. This encodes CASSLWRKDNEQFF.